This record looks at one T cell receptor (beta chain) sequence and its context. The antigen remains undetermined. Additional DNA sequences in this sample encode the identical CDR3. These data originate in a study of cytomegalovirus exposure and HLA in healthy donors. Likely unrecorded immune exposures existed in these nominally healthy donors. The CDR3 is 14 amino acids. Germline-derived CDR1 and CDR2 are MGHRA and YSYEKL. Trimming left V 6 bases short and J 3 bases short, with 14 bases between. Notes on the study in general: A later analysis linked a missense DCLRE1C variant to TCR beta V- and J-gene trimming. The study carried out a later analysis of TCR beta sequences. It associated approximately 15,000 of them with specific HLA alleles at a false discovery rate of 0.05. Reportedly, TCR beta sequences accurately predicted HLA-A and HLA-B alleles in most subjects.

The PCR had 60 Vbeta and 13 Jbeta primers. The repertoire was sequenced with immunoSEQ multiplex PCR; TCRdb's copy has only in-frame clones and lacks some. The sample includes tens of thousands of clones. This clonotype originated in a woman aged 25 to 45 in good health and CMV-seronegative. The chain links TRBV4-1 to TRBJ1-1; D is undetermined. The sample consisted of PBMCs. The CDR3 DNA reads as TGCGCCAGCAGTCGCGCACCGCTTGACACTGAAGCTTTCTTT. Translated: CASSRAPLDTEAFF.